The present entry profiles one T cell receptor (beta chain) with its context. Its antigen is not identified. The table came from immunoSEQ multiplex PCR; TCRdb's copy has only in-frame clones and leaves some out. In the table there are 57,000 or so clones, roughly 96% of which are singletons. This sample stems from a study of cytomegalovirus exposure and HLA in healthy donors. The study, taken as a whole, reports: The study designated 150 to 200 TCR beta chains cytomegalovirus-associated. Generally TCR sequences proved uncommon, though certain public TCRs appeared in numerous donors. The tendency of first-cohort TCR clusters to co-occur in the 120 or so validation repertoires was identified by a subsequent analysis.

Trimming removed 3 bases from V and 5 bases from J; junction bases left unmatched: 6. CDR3 length: 16 residues. Germline-derived CDR1 and CDR2 are ENHRY and SYGVKD. The chain recombines TRBV10-3 with TRBJ2-2; 10 bases match TRBD2. This receptor was obtained from a man between 18 and 35 years old in good health and CMV-seronegative. The source material was PBMCs. CDR3 sequence reads: CAISEGASGSTGELFF. DNA of the CDR3: TGTGCCATCAGTGAAGGGGCTAGCGGGAGTACCGGGGAGCTGTTTTTT.